Below are 10 T cell receptor beta chains sequenced from a single sample in a study of T cells expressing NK-cell markers. TCRdb reanalyzed the 5' RACE reads and collapses them to one entry per CDR3 protein, without DNA. This listing includes 400,000 to 450,000 distinct CDR3 sequences. The sample taken for sequencing was blood T cells: a sorted CD56 or NKG2C T cell subset, CD4+ or CD8+ T cells, or bulk PBMC T cells (not recorded which). The receptor source for this set is a woman between 18 and 69 years old in good health.

This sequence joins TRBV5-1 and TRBJ2-3; TCRdb's D call, TRBD2, is unchecked because there is no DNA. The CDR3 sequence is 15 residues long. In germline, CDR1 is SGHRS, CDR2 YFSETQ. This chain's CDR3 is CASSSTRGVADTQYF.

CDR3 amino acids: CASSKTSPNYGYTF. V usage is TRBV2 and J usage is TRBJ1-2. There are 14 residues in the CDR3. The V gene's germline CDR1 is SNHLY and CDR2 FYNNEI.

The V and J genes are TRBV20-1 and TRBJ2-2; TCRdb's assignment of TRBD2 cannot be checked, as there is no DNA. Germline values: CDR1 DFQATT, CDR2 SNEGSKA (reference sequence). CDR3 size: 14 residues. CDR3: CSARAGTNTGELFF.

The V call is TRBV29-1, the J call TRBJ2-1. The CDR3 spans 14 residues. CDR1 and CDR2 from the germline V gene are SQVTM and ANQGSEA. CDR3 in amino acids: CSVVDHISYNEQFF.

The rearrangement uses TRBV11-2 and TRBJ2-1; TCRdb's D call of TRBD1 is untestable without DNA. This CDR3 has 16 amino acids. Germline V gives CDR1 SGHAT, CDR2 FQNNGV. CDR3 sequence reads: CASSLHGARAHNEQFF. Full variable domain (outside the CDR3, taken from reference TRBV11-2 and TRBJ2-1): EAGVAQSPRYKIIEKRQSVAFWCNPISGHATLYWYQQILGQGPKLLIQFQNNGVVDDSQLPKDRFSAERLKGVDSTLKIQPAKLEDSAVYLCASSLHGARAHNEQFFGPGTRLTVL.

The genes are TRBV3-1 and TRBJ2-1; the D call of TRBD2 rests on TCRdb alone, since no DNA is present to check it. Per germline, CDR1 LGHDT and CDR2 YNNKEL (reference sequence). This CDR3 comprises 16 residues. Here the CDR3 reads CASSQGGGTVYNEQFF.

This chain connects TRBV5-1 to TRBJ2-7. The CDR3 contains 13 residues. Germline CDR1 and CDR2: SGHRS and YFSETQ. The CDR3 sequence is CASSLDRGNEQYF.

The genes are TRBV4-2 and TRBJ2-2; TCRdb returns TRBD1, unconfirmable since there is no DNA. CDR1 is LGHNA, CDR2 YNFKEQ, per germline. This CDR3 spans 17 amino acids. This chain's CDR3 is CASSPLRRQRSPGELFF.

The chain has TRBV12-3 or TRBV12-4 and TRBJ1-5; TCRdb's D call of TRBD1 is untestable without DNA. The CDR3 sequence is 14 residues long. The chain's CDR3 is CASRGGTANQPQHF.

The rearrangement uses TRBV4-1 and TRBJ2-2; TCRdb selects TRBD2, and the lack of DNA leaves this call unchecked. The CDR3 sequence is 18 residues long. Germline V CDR1 and CDR2: MGHRA, YSYEKL. CDR3 sequence reads: CASSQDRLAGGHTGELFF.